A single TCR beta chain is shown here with its context. As yet, its antigen is unknown. The CDR3 extends over 18 amino acids. Trimming removed 4 bases from V and 6 bases from J; junction bases left unmatched: 8. Germline V CDR1 and CDR2: LGHNA, YNFKEQ. The study ran its PCR with 60 Vbeta and 13 Jbeta primers. Data came from immunoSEQ multiplex PCR; TCRdb stores just in-frame clones and leaves some out. Its listing shows some 30,000 clones. The data belong to a study of cytomegalovirus exposure and HLA in healthy donors. Whole-study findings and limits: HLA allele associations emerged for about 18,000 TCR beta sequences in a later analysis, at 0.05 false discovery rate. In a later analysis, a missense DCLRE1C variant was linked to TCR beta V- and J-gene trimming.

The sample consisted of PBMCs. The sequence was obtained from a man aged 35-49 years in good health and CMV-seronegative. The chain links TRBV4-2 to TRBJ2-2; the match to TRBD2 covers 16 bases. The CDR3 coding sequence is TGTGCCAGCAGCCCCGGGACTAGCGGGAGGGGAAACCCCGGGGAGCTGTTTTTT. The encoded protein is CASSPGTSGRGNPGELFF.